This TCR beta chain originates from a study of patients and donors after allogeneic stem cell transplantation. TCRdb processed the RT-PCR reads anew with MiXCR; each CDR3 protein has one entry. Among approximately 410,000 distinct CDR3 sequences listed, around 16% were seen once. V was trimmed by 5 bases and J by 5 bases, leaving 12 bases between them. This CDR3 has 13 residues. In germline, CDR1 is SGHAT, CDR2 FQNNGV. The TCR was taken from a human donor who was either an allogeneic HSCT recipient or a stem cell or donor lymphocyte infusion donor (not recorded which). It is not recorded whose cells these are; they may come from a transplant donor. The V gene is TRBV11-2, the J gene TRBJ2-5, with D perhaps TRBD2 (7 bases). Input material: blood, either unsorted or a sorted T cell fraction (not recorded which). CDR3 residues: CASSRGAMETQYF. CDR3 DNA: TGTGCCAGCAGCCGGGGGGCGATGGAGACCCAGTACTTC.